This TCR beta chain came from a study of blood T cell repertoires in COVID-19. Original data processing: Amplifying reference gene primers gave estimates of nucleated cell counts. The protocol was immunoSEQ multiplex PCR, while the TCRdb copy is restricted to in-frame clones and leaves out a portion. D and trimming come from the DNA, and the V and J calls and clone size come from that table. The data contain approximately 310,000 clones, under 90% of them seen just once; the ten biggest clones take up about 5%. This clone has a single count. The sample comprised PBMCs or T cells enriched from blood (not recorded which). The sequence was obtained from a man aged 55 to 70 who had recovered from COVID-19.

The chain's CDR3 is CASSPGQGTYGYTF. CDR3 DNA sequence: TGTGCCAGCAGCCCCGGACAGGGGACGTATGGCTACACCTTC. This chain connects TRBV6-5 to TRBJ1-2; TRBD1 matches 9 bases. Germline trimming cut 6 bases from V and 5 bases from J; bases unmatched to any gene: 7. Germline V CDR1 and CDR2: MNHEY, SVGAGI. The CDR3 consists of 14 residues.